This T cell receptor beta chain is drawn from a study of T cell changes during pregnancy in multiple sclerosis. This clone was found once. V lost 2 bases and J lost 1, with 12 bases in between. The germline V gene encodes CDR1 SGHNT and CDR2 YENEEA. The CDR3 has 16 amino acids. Method: immunoSEQ multiplex PCR; TCRdb's copy keeps in-frame clones and lacks some. The data show around 68,000 clones, with 91% seen just once and around 2.4% held by the top ten. This rearrangement joins TRBV11-3 to TRBJ2-1; perhaps TRBD2 as D (5 bases). The clonotype was recovered from a female donor in good health, enrolled as a control in a pregnancy study. The specimen comprised peripheral blood, sampled in the third trimester of pregnancy. The DNA of the CDR3 is TGTGCCAGCAGCTTAACTTCGAGCGGTTCCTACAATGAGCAGTTCTTC. Its translation is CASSLTSSGSYNEQFF.